One sample yielded the 13 T cell receptor beta chains listed below, sequenced in a study of identifying expanded T cells in peripheral blood (dated by TCRdb to between 2019 and 2020). The method behind the library was the immunoSEQ multiplex PCR assay. Held by TCRdb, this immuneACCESS table contains in-frame sequences only and omits some clones. Under half of the omission traces to an unresolved V gene where checked; the cause of the rest is unknown. This sample comprises about 97,000 clones, more than 70% of them detected only once. The top ten constitute 13% to 15% of the sample. Sequenced material: blood. The receptors were sampled from a person between 18 and 75 years old in good health.

V gene TRBV2 combines with J gene TRBJ2-5; D not certain. V was cut by 4 bases and J by 5 bases, with 14 bases left in between. CDR3 length: 14 amino acids. The germline V gene has CDR1 SNHLY and CDR2 FYNNEI. The CDR3: CASSATENGETQYF. Written as DNA, the CDR3 is TGTGCCAGCAGTGCTACAGAAAATGGGGAGACCCAGTACTTC.

This chain uses TRBV11-3 with TRBJ2-3; D may be TRBD1 (6 bases). Trimming removed 5 bases from V and 2 bases from J, with 11 bases in between. Looked up from germline, CDR1 is SGHNT and CDR2 is YENEEA. The CDR3 extends over 14 amino acids. In nucleotides, the CDR3 is TGTGCCAGCAGCCGTAGACAGGACACAGATACGCAGTATTTT. Protein product: CASSRRQDTDTQYF. The full variable domain, with the rest looked up from reference TRBV11-3 and TRBJ2-3, is EAGVVQSPRYKIIEKKQPVAFWCNPISGHNTLYWYLQNLGQGPELLIRYENEEAVDDSQLPKDRFSAERLKGVDSTLKIQPAELGDSAVYLCASSRRQDTDTQYFGPGTRLTVL.

The V gene is TRBV2, the J gene TRBJ2-7; 9 bases fit TRBD1. V lost 2 bases, J lost 9 bases, and 8 bases stayed unmatched. CDR3 length: 14 amino acids. Germline V lookup: CDR1 SNHLY, CDR2 FYNNEI. CDR3 sequence reads: CASSETTGGRGQYF. The CDR3 nucleotides are TGTGCCAGCAGTGAAACGACAGGGGGAAGGGGGCAGTACTTC.

The rearrangement uses TRBV9 and TRBJ1-4; possibly TRBD1 for D (6 bases). The V and J ends lost 5 bases and 2 bases respectively, with 13 bases between them. This CDR3 is 15 amino acids long. The V gene's germline CDR1 is SGDLS and CDR2 YYNGEE. The CDR3 DNA sequence: TGTGCCAGCAGACCAACAGGGACGACTAATGAAAAACTGTTTTTT. Translated, it gives CASRPTGTTNEKLFF.

The chain carries TRBV5-4 and TRBJ2-2, with 8 bases lining up with TRBD2. The CDR3 totals 15 residues. Germline V gene data show CDR1 as SGHNT and CDR2 as YYREEE (reference sequence). Trimming removed 4 bases from V and 6 bases from J; junction bases left unmatched: 8. CDR3 protein: CASSLTSGGPGELFF. The CDR3 bases are TGTGCCAGCAGCCTCACCTCGGGAGGGCCCGGGGAGCTGTTTTTT.

The chain uses TRBV2 and TRBJ2-5; 10 bases line up with TRBD1. CDR1 is SNHLY and CDR2 is FYNNEI in the germline V gene. The CDR3 loop spans 16 amino acids. Germline trimming cut 7 bases from V and 4 bases from J; bases unmatched to any gene: 12. The CDR3 sequence is CASTKRQGAMGETQYF. Here the CDR3 DNA reads TGTGCCAGCACCAAGCGACAGGGGGCAATGGGAGAGACCCAGTACTTC.

The chain joins TRBV5-8 to TRBJ1-3; no reliable D call. Germline loops: CDR1 SGHTS, CDR2 YDEGEE. This CDR3 is built from 13 residues. V lost 5 bases to trimming and J lost 7 bases, with 13 bases between them. The CDR3, as DNA: TGTGCCAGCAGTTTGACCGTTCTCAACACCATATATTTT. Translated: CASSLTVLNTIYF.

The V and J genes are TRBV14 and TRBJ1-2; TRBD1 aligns across 8 bases. V lost 4 bases, J lost 6 bases, and 10 bases stayed unmatched. CDR1 is SGHDN, CDR2 FVKESK, per germline. CDR3 length: 15 residues. CDR3 bases: TGTGCCAGCAGCCCCGGACAGGGCTATGAGGATGGCTACACCTTC. Encoded protein: CASSPGQGYEDGYTF.

This clone turned up a few times. The chain has TRBV29-1 and TRBJ1-3; D is unclear. V was clipped by 4 bases and J by 0 bases, with 10 bases between them. Per germline, CDR1 SQVTM and CDR2 ANQGSEA. The CDR3 sequence is 14 residues long. The CDR3 DNA sequence: TGCAGCGTTGGACCCCGGGGCTCTGGAAACACCATATATTTT. Its translation: CSVGPRGSGNTIYF.

This chain uses TRBV27 with TRBJ2-7; 9 nucleotides match TRBD1. The CDR3 extends over 17 amino acids. V shed 1 base, J shed 5 bases, and the junction held 12 bases outside the gene matches. Germline V gene sequence: CDR1 MNHEY, CDR2 SMNVEV (reference sequence). CDR3 sequence (DNA): TGTGCCAGCAGTTTATGGGGGGGAGGGGACAGGGTAAACGAGCAGTACTTC. As protein: CASSLWGGGDRVNEQYF.

The chain has TRBV5-1 and TRBJ1-5; D unresolved. The V end lost 4 bases, the J end lost 3 bases, and 17 bases lay between the germline ends. Germline CDR1 SGHRS, CDR2 YFSETQ. The CDR3 has 16 amino acids. CDR3 nucleotides: TGCGCCAGCAGCCTAAATCCGGGAGCGTCCAATCAGCCCCAGCATTTT. Translation: CASSLNPGASNQPQHF.

V is TRBV5-1 and J is TRBJ2-7, with 14 nucleotides matching TRBD2. V shed 5 bases and J 5 bases; nucleotides not matched to a gene: 9. The CDR3 runs to 16 residues. The germline V gene encodes CDR1 SGHRS and CDR2 YFSETQ. CDR3 DNA: TGCGCCAGCAGTCGGGGACTAGCGGGAGTCGGCGACGAGCAGTACTTC. This encodes CASSRGLAGVGDEQYF. The variable domain in full, with the rest retrieved from reference TRBV5-1 and TRBJ2-7, is KAGVTQTPRYLIKTRGQQVTLSCSPISGHRSVSWYQQTPGQGLQFLFEYFSETQRNKGNFPGRFSGRQFSNSRSEMNVSTLELGDSALYLCASSRGLAGVGDEQYFGPGTRLTVT.

The chain links TRBV7-2 to TRBJ1-2; D unresolved. Germline V gives CDR1 SGHTA, CDR2 FQGNSA. This CDR3 region has 18 residues. V lost 2 bases, J lost 4 bases, and 23 bases lay in between. The CDR3 nucleotides read TGTGCCAGCAGCTTATTCACTTCACGAACGCCAGGAATCTATGGCTACACCTTC. Encoded protein: CASSLFTSRTPGIYGYTF.